This TCR beta chain was recovered during a study of Tregs in tolerant kidney transplant recipients (dated by TCRdb to about 2019). Regarding the study in general: TCRbeta sequencing was used in the study to identify donor-specific regulatory T cells before combined kidney and bone marrow transplantation, and the identified cells were then tracked after transplant. TCRbeta repertoire sequencing was used in a few healthy controls to compare several ways of expanding Tregs specific for an allogeneic donor.

V gives up 2 bases and J gives up 3 bases, and the segment between their germline ends measures 16 bases. The CDR3 numbers 17 residues from cysteine through phenylalanine. Only the CDR3 region is kept as DNA, spanning 51 bases read in frame from base 1. CDR1 is given as LNHDA and CDR2 as SQIVND, both from the germline V gene (reference sequence). For TCRbeta CDR3 sequencing, genomic DNA was extracted from sorted cells using the QIAGEN DNeasy Blood and Tissue Kit. High-throughput TCRbeta CDR3 sequencing, including PCR amplification with bias correction and internal controls, was performed commercially through immunoSEQ. The authors' pipeline ran thus. Unique productive TCRbeta sequences were defined by CDR3 nucleotide sequence where primers matched, otherwise by CDR3 amino acid sequence with Vbeta and Jbeta genes. To correct sorting error, sequences shared between sorted populations at a frequency ratio of 2:1 or less were removed; the rest were assigned to the higher population. Sequences were defined as donor-reactive when expanded at least 5-fold in CFSE-low cells versus unstimulated cells and present at a frequency of at least 0.01% in CFSE-low cells. Jensen-Shannon divergence, calculated on the top 100 TCRbeta sequences ranked by frequency, was used to quantify repertoire divergence. For samples with multiple sequencing runs, sorting error was corrected in each run separately before the runs were combined. Imported from immuneACCESS, the table was reduced by TCRdb to in-frame sequences with V and J called. These copies leave out some clones; in studies compared against another copy, an unresolved V gene accounts for under half, and the cause of the remainder is not known. V, J and clone size are taken as reported in that table, and D and trimming were inferred from the DNA itself. The sample records some 88,000 clones, roughly 92% of which are singletons. In total, the top ten clones hold 4.7% of the sample.

Unstimulated Tregs (CD4+CD25+CD127-), CD4+ non-Tregs (CD4+CD25-), CD4 and CD8 cells were FACS-sorted from thawed PBMCs. Blood from healthy controls was obtained either as purchased buffy coats or from healthy volunteers. Healthy control blood was processed to PBMCs by Ficoll density gradient and cryopreserved, and patient PBMCs were collected before and after transplant. Study-wide conclusions, independent of this receptor: Because the study included only a small number of patients, the results must be confirmed in larger populations and under other immunosuppression protocols. The most biologically relevant and donor-specific TCRbeta repertoire appeared to be identified by expanding Tregs with activated donor B cells. Although technical replication error seemed to be minimal, the question of biological reproducibility was not addressed directly.

This clone was picked up one time. The antigen it binds to is not known. It has no much larger one-base neighbor in the sample; base qualities were not kept. This clonotype was sampled from a human donor in good health. The sequence links TRBV19 to TRBJ1-4, with a tentative D gene TRBD1 over 5 matching bases. The sequencing sample was made of CD8+ T cells from blood. The CDR3 here reads CASSILGASPANEKLFF. Here is the DNA: TGTGCCAGTAGTATACTTGGGGCATCTCCGGCTAATGAAAAACTGTTTTTT.